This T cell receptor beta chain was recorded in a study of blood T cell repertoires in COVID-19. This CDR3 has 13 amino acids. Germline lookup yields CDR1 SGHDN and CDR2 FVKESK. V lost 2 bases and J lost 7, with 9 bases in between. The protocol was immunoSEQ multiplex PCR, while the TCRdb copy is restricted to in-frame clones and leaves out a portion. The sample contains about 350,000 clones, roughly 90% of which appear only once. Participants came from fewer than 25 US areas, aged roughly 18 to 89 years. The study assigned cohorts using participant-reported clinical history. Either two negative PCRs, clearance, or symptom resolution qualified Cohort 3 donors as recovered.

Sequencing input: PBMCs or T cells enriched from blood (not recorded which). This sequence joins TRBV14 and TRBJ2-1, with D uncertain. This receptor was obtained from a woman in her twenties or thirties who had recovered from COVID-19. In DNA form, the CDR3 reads TGTGCCAGCAGCCAATATACCGGGAATGAGCAGTTCTTC. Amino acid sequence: CASSQYTGNEQFF.